This T cell receptor (beta chain) originates from a study of blood T cells in healthy people across ages. Study context: Researchers report that template switching captured about one barcoded beta molecule per two T cells. Study-wide points: Diversity was higher, and naive CD4+ cells more numerous, in long-lived donors than in aged donors.

CDR3 length equals 14 residues. The germline CDR1 and CDR2 sequences are LNHNV and YYDKDF (reference sequence). The V gene lost 1 base and the J gene lost 3 bases, with 9 bases spanning the gap. Together with a sample-barcoded 5' primer, a J-beta primer mix was included in a second PCR lasting about 6 to 11 cycles. TCRdb re-called the 5' RACE reads with MiXCR, one entry per CDR3 protein. This table holds around 1,000,000 distinct CDR3 sequences, roughly 24% found once. In its sample, this clonotype was seen a few times. Its target is unknown. This sample was shared with a second study, whose subject was T cells of mothers and their children. This second report adds: The study found slightly higher but non-significant overlap in related versus unrelated mother-child pairs.

This chain joins TRBV15 and TRBJ1-2; unclear D gene. Sequences were obtained from blood. The sequence was obtained from a girl aged 2-10 years in good health. CDR3 in amino acids: CATSRGPRDYGYTF. The CDR3 bases are TGTGCCACCAGCAGAGGTCCGAGGGACTATGGCTACACCTTC.